The rows below give T cell receptor beta chains drawn from one sample of a study of CD8 T cells in Susac syndrome. TCRdb called the immunoSEQ multiplex PCR reads again in MiXCR, with one record for every CDR3 protein. The sample lists just over 150,000 distinct CDR3 sequences, about 95% seen once, with about 0.15% in the top ten. Sample: CD8+ T cells from PBMCs. These receptors were taken from a human donor with multiple sclerosis. Both conserved end residues are part of each CDR3. D genes are given only for firm matches.

TRBD2,TRBV27,TRBJ2-1,CASSRPGGNEQFF,TGTGCCAGCAGCCGCCCGGGGGGAAATGAGCAGTTCTTC
-,TRBV20-1,TRBJ2-5,CSALAKRGAETQYF,TGCAGTGCTCTAGCAAAACGGGGGGCGGAGACCCAGTACTTC
TRBD2,TRBV3-1,TRBJ2-3,CASSQGSGGATDTQYF,TGTGCCAGCAGCCAAGGGAGCGGGGGGGCCACAGATACGCAGTATTTT
-,TRBV6-5,TRBJ1-1,CASSYFGGDTEAFF,TGTGCCAGCAGTTACTTCGGAGGAGACACTGAAGCTTTCTTT
-,TRBV20-1,TRBJ2-5,CSARSPIEGTQYF,TGCAGTGCTAGATCTCCCATAGAGGGGACCCAGTACTTC
-,TRBV24-1,TRBJ2-3,CATSDPGESDTQYF,TGTGCCACCAGTGATCCTGGCGAATCAGATACGCAGTATTTT
-,TRBV11-2,TRBJ1-1,CASNRGTSDTEAFF,TGTGCCAGCAACAGAGGGACTTCGGACACTGAAGCTTTCTTT
-,TRBV12-3/TRBV12-4,TRBJ2-7,CASSPGLGTSEQYF,TGTGCCAGCAGTCCGGGACTTGGGACCTCCGAGCAGTACTTC
-,TRBV20-1,TRBJ1-1,CSAREGQTMNTEAFF,TGCAGTGCTAGAGAAGGACAGACGATGAACACTGAAGCTTTCTTT
-,TRBV30,TRBJ2-2,CAWRGTTGELFF,TGTGCCTGGAGAGGGACCACCGGGGAGCTGTTTTTT